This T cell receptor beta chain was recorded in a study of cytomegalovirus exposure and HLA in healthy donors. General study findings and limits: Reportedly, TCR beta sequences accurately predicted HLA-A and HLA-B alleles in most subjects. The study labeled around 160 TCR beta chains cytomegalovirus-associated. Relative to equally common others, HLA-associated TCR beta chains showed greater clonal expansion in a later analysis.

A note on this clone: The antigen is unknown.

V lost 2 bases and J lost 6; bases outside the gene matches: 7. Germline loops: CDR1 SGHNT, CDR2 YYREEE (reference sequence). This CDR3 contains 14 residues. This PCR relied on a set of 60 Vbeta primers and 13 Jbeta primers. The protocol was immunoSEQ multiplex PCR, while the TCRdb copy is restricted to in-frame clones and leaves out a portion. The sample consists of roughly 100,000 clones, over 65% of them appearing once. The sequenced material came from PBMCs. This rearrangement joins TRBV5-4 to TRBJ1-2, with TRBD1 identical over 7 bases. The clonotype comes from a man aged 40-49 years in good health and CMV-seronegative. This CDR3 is CASSLGGAGNGYTF. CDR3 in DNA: TGTGCCAGCAGCTTAGGGGGCGCCGGGAATGGCTACACCTTC.